This T cell receptor (beta chain) was captured in a study of control samples from healthy donors and cancer patients. Sequencing used immunoSEQ multiplex PCR; TCRdb keeps in-frame clones, though not all of them. This sample has about 150,000 clones, with approximately 94% found just once. CDR3 length: 14 residues. Germline V gene data show CDR1 as MNHEY and CDR2 as SMNVEV (reference sequence). Germline trimming cut 3 bases from V and 4 bases from J; bases unmatched to any gene: 4. The chain employs TRBV27 and TRBJ1-2, with TRBD1 identical over 8 bases. The sequencing input was blood. The sequence derives from a man between 35 and 55 years old in good health. The CDR3 protein is CASSFQGAGYGYTF. CDR3 coding DNA: TGTGCCAGCAGTTTTCAGGGGGCGGGCTATGGCTACACCTTC.